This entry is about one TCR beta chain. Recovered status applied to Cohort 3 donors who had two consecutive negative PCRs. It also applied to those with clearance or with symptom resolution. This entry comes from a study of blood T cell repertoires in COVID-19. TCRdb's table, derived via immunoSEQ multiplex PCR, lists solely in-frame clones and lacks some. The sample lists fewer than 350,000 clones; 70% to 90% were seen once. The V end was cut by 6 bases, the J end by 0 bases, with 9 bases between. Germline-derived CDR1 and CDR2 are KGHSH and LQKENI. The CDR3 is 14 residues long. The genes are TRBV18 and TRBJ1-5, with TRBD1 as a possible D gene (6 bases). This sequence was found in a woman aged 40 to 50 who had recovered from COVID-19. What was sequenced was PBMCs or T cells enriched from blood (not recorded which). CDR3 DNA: TGTGCCAGCTCTCTAGGGGGTAGCAATCAGCCCCAGCATTTT. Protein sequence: CASSLGGSNQPQHF.